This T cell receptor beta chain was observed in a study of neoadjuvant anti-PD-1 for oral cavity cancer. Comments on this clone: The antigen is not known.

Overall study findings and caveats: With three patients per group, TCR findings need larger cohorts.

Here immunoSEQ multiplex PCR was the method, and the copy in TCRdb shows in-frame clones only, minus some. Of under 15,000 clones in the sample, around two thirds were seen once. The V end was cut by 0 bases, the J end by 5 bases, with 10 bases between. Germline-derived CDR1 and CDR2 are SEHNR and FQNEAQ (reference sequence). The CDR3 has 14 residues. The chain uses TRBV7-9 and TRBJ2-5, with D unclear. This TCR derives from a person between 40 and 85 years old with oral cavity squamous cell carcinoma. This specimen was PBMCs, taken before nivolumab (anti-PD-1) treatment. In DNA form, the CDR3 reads TGTGCCAGCAGCTTAGCTCTACCCCCGGAGACCCAGTACTTC. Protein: CASSLALPPETQYF. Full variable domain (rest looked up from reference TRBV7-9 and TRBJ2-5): DTGVSQNPRHKITKRGQNVTFRCDPISEHNRLYWYRQTLGQGPEFLTYFQNEAQLEKSRLLSDRFSAERPKGSFSTLEIQRTEQGDSAMYLCASSLALPPETQYFGPGTRLLVL.